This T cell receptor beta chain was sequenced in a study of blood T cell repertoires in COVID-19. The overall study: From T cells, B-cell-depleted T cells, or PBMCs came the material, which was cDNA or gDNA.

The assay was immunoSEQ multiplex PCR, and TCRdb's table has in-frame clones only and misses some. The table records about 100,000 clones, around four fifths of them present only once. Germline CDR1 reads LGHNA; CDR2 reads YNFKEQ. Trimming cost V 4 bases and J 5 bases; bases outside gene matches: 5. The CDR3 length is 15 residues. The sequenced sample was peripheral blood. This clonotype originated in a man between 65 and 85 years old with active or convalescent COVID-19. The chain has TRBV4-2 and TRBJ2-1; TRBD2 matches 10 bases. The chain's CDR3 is CASSPLAGVHNEQFF. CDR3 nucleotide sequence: TGTGCCAGCAGCCCTCTAGCGGGAGTGCACAATGAGCAGTTCTTC.